The T cell receptor beta chain described here comes from a study of blood T cell repertoires in COVID-19. Turning to the study itself: There were acute and convalescent COVID-19 samples, and they came from the United States, Italy and Spain.

Clones were sequenced by immunoSEQ multiplex PCR, and TCRdb holds only the in-frame ones, with some missing. The sample has hundreds of thousands of clones; approximately 87% are singletons. This CDR3 spans 15 amino acids. From germline, CDR1 is SGHKS and CDR2 YYEKEE (reference sequence). The V end was cut by 2 bases, the J end by 2 bases, with 13 bases between. Sequencing was performed on peripheral blood. The sequence derives from a woman between 65 and 79 years old with active or convalescent COVID-19. The genes are TRBV5-5 and TRBJ1-2, with D possibly matching TRBD1 (6 bases). The CDR3 nucleotides read TGTGCCAGCAGCTTTGGGGCAGGGGCGAACTATGGCTACACCTTC. Its translation: CASSFGAGANYGYTF. Filled out from reference TRBV5-5 and TRBJ1-2, the complete variable domain reads DAGVTQSPTHLIKTRGQQVTLRCSPISGHKSVSWYQQVLGQGPQFIFQYYEKEERGRGNFPDRFSARQFPNYSSELNVNALLLGDSALYLCASSFGAGANYGYTFGSGTRLTVV.